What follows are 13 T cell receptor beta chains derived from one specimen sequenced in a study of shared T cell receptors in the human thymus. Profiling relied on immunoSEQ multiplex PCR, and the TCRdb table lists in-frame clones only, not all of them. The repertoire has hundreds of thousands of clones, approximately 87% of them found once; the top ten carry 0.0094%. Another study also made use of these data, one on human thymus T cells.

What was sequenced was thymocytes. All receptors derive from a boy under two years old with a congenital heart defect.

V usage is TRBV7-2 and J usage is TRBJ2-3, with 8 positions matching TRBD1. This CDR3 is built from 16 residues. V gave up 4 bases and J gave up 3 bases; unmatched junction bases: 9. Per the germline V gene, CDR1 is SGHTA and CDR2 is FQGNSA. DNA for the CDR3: TGTGCCAGCAGCTCCAGGGGGCCCAATGGAACAGATACGCAGTATTTT. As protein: CASSSRGPNGTDTQYF. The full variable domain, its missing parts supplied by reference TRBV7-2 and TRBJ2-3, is GAGVSQSPSNKVTEKGKDVELRCDPISGHTALYWYRQSLGQGLEFLIYFQGNSAPDKSGLPSDRFSAERTGGSVSTLTIQRTQQEDSAVYLCASSSRGPNGTDTQYFGPGTRLTVL.

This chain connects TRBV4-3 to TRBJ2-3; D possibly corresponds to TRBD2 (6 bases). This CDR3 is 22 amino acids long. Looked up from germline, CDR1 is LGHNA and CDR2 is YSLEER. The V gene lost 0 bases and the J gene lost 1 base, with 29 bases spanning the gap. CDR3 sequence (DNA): TGCGCCAGCAGCCAAGAGAGGGGAAATTCCGGGACTCTAGATTGGGGCACAGATACGCAGTATTTT. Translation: CASSQERGNSGTLDWGTDTQYF.

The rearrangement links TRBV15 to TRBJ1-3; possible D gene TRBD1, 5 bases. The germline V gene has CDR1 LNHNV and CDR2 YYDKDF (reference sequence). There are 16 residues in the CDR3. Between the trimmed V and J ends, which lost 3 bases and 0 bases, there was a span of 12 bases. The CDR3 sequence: CATSSPGVDSGNTIYF. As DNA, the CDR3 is TGTGCCACCAGCAGCCCGGGGGTCGACTCTGGAAACACCATATATTTT. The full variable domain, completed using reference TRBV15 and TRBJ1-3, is DAMVIQNPRYQVTQFGKPVTLSCSQTLNHNVMYWYQQKSSQAPKLLFHYYDKDFNNEADTPDNFQSRRPNTSFCFLDIRSPGLGDTAMYLCATSSPGVDSGNTIYFGEGSWLTVV.

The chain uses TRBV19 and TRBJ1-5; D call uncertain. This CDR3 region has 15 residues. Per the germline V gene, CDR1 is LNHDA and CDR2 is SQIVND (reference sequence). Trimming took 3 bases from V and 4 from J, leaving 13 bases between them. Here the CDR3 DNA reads TGTGCCAGTAGTATGAGGCCGGCCCTGAATCAGCCCCAGCATTTT. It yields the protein CASSMRPALNQPQHF.

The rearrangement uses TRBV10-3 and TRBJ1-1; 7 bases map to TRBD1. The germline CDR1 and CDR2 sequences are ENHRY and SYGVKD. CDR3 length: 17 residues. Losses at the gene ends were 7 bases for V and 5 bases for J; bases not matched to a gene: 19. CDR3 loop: CAITHEDVGTDETEAFF. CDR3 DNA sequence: TGTGCCATCACTCACGAGGATGTGGGGACAGATGAGACTGAAGCTTTCTTT.

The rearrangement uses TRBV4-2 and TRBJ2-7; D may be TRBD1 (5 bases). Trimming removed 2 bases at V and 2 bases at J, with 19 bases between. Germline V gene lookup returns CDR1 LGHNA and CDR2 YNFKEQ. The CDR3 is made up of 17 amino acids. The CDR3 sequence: CASSQRIRTPKPYEQYF. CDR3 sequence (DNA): TGTGCCAGCAGCCAAAGGATTCGGACACCTAAACCCTACGAGCAGTACTTC.

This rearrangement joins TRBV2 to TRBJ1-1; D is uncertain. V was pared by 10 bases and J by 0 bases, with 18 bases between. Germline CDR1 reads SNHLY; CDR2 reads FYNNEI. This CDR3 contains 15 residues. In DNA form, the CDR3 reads TGTGCCATAAGAGGGATTTCGGCCATGAACACTGAAGCTTTCTTT. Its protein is CAIRGISAMNTEAFF.

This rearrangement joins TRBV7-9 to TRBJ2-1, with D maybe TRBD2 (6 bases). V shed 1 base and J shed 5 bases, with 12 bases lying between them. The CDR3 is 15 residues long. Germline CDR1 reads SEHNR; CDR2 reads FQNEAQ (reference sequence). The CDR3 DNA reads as TGTGCCAGCAGCTTAGTTGCGGGGCCCGACAATGAGCAGTTCTTC. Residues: CASSLVAGPDNEQFF.

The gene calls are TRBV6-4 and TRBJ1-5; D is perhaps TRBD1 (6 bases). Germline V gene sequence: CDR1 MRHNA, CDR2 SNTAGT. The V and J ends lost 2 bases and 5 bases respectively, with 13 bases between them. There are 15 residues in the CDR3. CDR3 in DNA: TGTGCCAGCAGTGACAAGGACAGCCAGGATCAGCCCCAGCATTTT. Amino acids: CASSDKDSQDQPQHF.

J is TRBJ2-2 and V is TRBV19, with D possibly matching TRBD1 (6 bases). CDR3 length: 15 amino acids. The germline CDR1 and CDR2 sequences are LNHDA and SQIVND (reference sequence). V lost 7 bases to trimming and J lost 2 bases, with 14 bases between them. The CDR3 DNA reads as TGTGCCAGTACCCCGGGACACAATAACACCGGGGAGCTGTTTTTT. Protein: CASTPGHNNTGELFF.

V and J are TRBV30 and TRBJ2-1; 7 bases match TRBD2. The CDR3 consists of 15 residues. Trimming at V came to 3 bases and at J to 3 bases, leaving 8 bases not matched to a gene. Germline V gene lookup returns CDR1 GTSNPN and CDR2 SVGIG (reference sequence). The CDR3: CAWRTSGALYNEQFF. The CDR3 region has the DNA TGTGCCTGGAGGACCAGCGGGGCCCTCTACAATGAGCAGTTCTTC. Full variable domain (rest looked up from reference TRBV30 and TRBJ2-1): SQTIHQWPATLVQPVGSPLSLECTVEGTSNPNLYWYRQAAGRGLQLLFYSVGIGQISSEVPQNLSASRPQDRQFILSSKKLLLSDSGFYLCAWRTSGALYNEQFFGPGTRLTVL.

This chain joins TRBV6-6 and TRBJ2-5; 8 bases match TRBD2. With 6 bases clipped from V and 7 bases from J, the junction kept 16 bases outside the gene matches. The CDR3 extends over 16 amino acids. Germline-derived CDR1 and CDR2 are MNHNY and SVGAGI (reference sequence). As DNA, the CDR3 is TGTGCCAGCAGCACCGCCGAGAGGGGACTAGGGCCGACCCAGTACTTC. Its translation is CASSTAERGLGPTQYF.

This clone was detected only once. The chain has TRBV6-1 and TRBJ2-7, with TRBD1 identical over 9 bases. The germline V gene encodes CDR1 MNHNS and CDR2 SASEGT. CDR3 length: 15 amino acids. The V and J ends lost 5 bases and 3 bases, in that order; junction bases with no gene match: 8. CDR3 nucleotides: TGTGCCAGCAGTTCCCGGGACAGGGAAGACTACGAGCAGTACTTC. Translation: CASSSRDREDYEQYF.